The 22 T cell receptor beta chains below were found in one sample sequenced in a study of PD-1 blockade in classical Hodgkin lymphoma. TCRdb's copy holds only in-frame clones and misses some; the assay was immunoSEQ multiplex PCR. The top ten clones hold roughly a third of a sample with over 25,000 clones, approximately 72% of them seen once. Every patient relapsed after autologous stem cell transplantation, and brentuximab vedotin exposure varied. Sample: peripheral blood mononuclear cells (PBMCs), taken before the second cycle of nivolumab. These receptors originate from a human donor with classical Hodgkin lymphoma.

This chain joins TRBV2 and TRBJ1-1, with D perhaps TRBD1 (6 bases). CDR3 size: 15 residues. V was trimmed by 7 bases and J by 1 base, leaving 16 bases between them. Germline V lookup: CDR1 SNHLY, CDR2 FYNNEI. The CDR3 is CASIHGQLWNTEAFF. As DNA, the CDR3 is TGTGCCAGCATCCACGGACAGCTCTGGAACACTGAAGCTTTCTTT.

The chain is built from TRBV6-1 and TRBJ1-2; D is undetermined. The CDR3 covers 11 residues. In germline, CDR1 is MNHNS, CDR2 SASEGT. Trimming took off 10 bases at V and 10 bases at J, with 16 bases between the two ends. For the CDR3, the DNA is TGTGCCACCCTGGACTGGCGGGACTACACCTTC. This translates into CATLDWRDYTF.

The chain couples TRBV7-8 to TRBJ1-6; 10 bases map to TRBD1. Germline V gene sequence: CDR1 SGHVS, CDR2 FQNEAQ. Trimming at V came to 5 bases and at J to 9 bases, leaving 7 bases not matched to a gene. The length of the CDR3 is 15 residues. The CDR3 loop is CASSGWTGGGSPLHF. Written as DNA, the CDR3 is TGTGCCAGCAGCGGGTGGACAGGGGGAGGTTCACCCCTCCACTTT. The full variable domain, in which reference TRBV7-8 and TRBJ1-6 provide the parts outside the CDR3, is GAGVSQSPRYKVAKRGQDVALRCDPISGHVSLFWYQQALGQGPEFLTYFQNEAQLDKSGLPSDRFFAERPEGSVSTLKIQRTQQEDSAVYLCASSGWTGGGSPLHFGNGTRLTVT.

V usage is TRBV7-2 and J usage is TRBJ1-4; D unclear. V was trimmed by 3 bases and J by 5 bases, leaving 13 bases between them. The germline V gene encodes CDR1 SGHTA and CDR2 FQGNSA. CDR3 length: 15 residues. The CDR3: CASSLFDGNNEKLFF. The CDR3 DNA follows: TGTGCCAGCAGCTTGTTCGACGGTAACAATGAAAAACTGTTTTTT.

This clone was seen once. The chain is built from TRBV28 and TRBJ1-1, with D perhaps matching TRBD1 (6 bases). V lost 5 bases to trimming and J lost 8 bases, with 12 bases between them. Germline V CDR1 and CDR2: MDHEN, SYDVKM. This CDR3 spans 12 amino acids. The CDR3 DNA follows: TGTGCCAGCAGTCCAGGGGCGTGGGAAGCTTTCTTT. It codes for CASSPGAWEAFF. Looking up the rest from reference TRBV28 and TRBJ1-1 gives the full variable domain: DVKVTQSSRYLVKRTGEKVFLECVQDMDHENMFWYRQDPGLGLRLIYFSYDVKMKEKGDIPEGYSVSREKKERFSLILESASTNQTSMYLCASSPGAWEAFFGQGTRLTVV.

V and J are TRBV27 and TRBJ1-1; D not resolved. Trimming stripped 4 bases from V and 0 bases from J, with 6 bases between. The CDR3 extends over 13 amino acids. The germline CDR1 and CDR2 sequences are MNHEY and SMNVEV (reference sequence). Here the CDR3 DNA reads TGTGCCAGCAGTTCGACGTTGAACACTGAAGCTTTCTTT. Encoded protein: CASSSTLNTEAFF.

This clone has only a few counts. The genes are TRBV7-9 and TRBJ2-7; 7 bases agree with TRBD1. V lost 5 bases to trimming and J lost 0 bases; unmatched junction nucleotides: 4. Germline V gives CDR1 SEHNR, CDR2 FQNEAQ (reference sequence). This CDR3 has 14 amino acids. CDR3 sequence: CASSHGTVSYEQYF. CDR3 nucleotides: TGTGCCAGCAGCCACGGGACAGTCTCCTACGAGCAGTACTTC.

This clone has a single count. This sequence joins TRBV18 and TRBJ2-1, with D possibly being TRBD1 (6 bases). CDR3 size: 16 residues. V gave up 3 bases and J gave up 8 bases, with 20 bases separating them. CDR1 KGHSH and CDR2 LQKENI come from the germline V gene. CDR3 sequence reads: CASSPPKGQGTHEQFF. In DNA, the CDR3 is TGTGCCAGCTCACCCCCGAAGGGGCAGGGGACGCATGAGCAGTTCTTC.

V usage is TRBV6-5 and J usage is TRBJ1-1; D unresolved. Per the germline V gene, CDR1 is MNHEY and CDR2 is SVGAGI. The V and J ends lost 5 bases and 2 bases respectively, with 6 bases between them. CDR3 size: 12 residues. CDR3 protein: CASSRGNTEAFF. The CDR3 DNA sequence: TGTGCCAGCAGTCGGGGAAACACTGAAGCTTTCTTT.

The gene calls are TRBV7-3 and TRBJ1-5; D is ambiguous. Germline CDR1 reads SGHTA; CDR2 reads FQGTGA. The CDR3 covers 15 residues. With 5 bases removed from V and 0 bases from J, the gap between germline ends came to 11 bases. The CDR3 nucleotides read TGTGCCAGCAGCGAAAGGGATAATAGCAATCAGCCCCAGCATTTT. Its protein is CASSERDNSNQPQHF.

The V and J genes are TRBV30 and TRBJ1-2, with no clear D. Germline assignment: CDR1 GTSNPN and CDR2 SVGIG (reference sequence). Trimming stripped 3 bases from V and 3 bases from J, with 11 bases between. The length of the CDR3 is 13 residues. CDR3 nucleotide sequence: TGTGCCTGGAGCGGTTCCGGGGACTATGGCTACACCTTC. Its protein is CAWSGSGDYGYTF.

V gene TRBV6-5 combines with J gene TRBJ2-5, with 7 bases matching TRBD2. CDR1 is MNHEY and CDR2 is SVGAGI in the germline V gene. V dropped 5 bases and J dropped 0; count of bases not matched to a gene: 3. The CDR3 loop spans 14 amino acids. The CDR3 DNA is TGTGCCAGCAGTCAAGCGGGGCACCAAGAGACCCAGTACTTC. It encodes CASSQAGHQETQYF.

This clone was picked up one time. The chain joins TRBV7-2 to TRBJ2-7, with TRBD2 identical over 11 bases. The CDR3 covers 17 residues. The V gene end was trimmed by 2 bases and the J gene end by 6 bases; junction bases not matched to a gene: 12. Germline-derived CDR1 and CDR2 are SGHTA and FQGNSA. CDR3 DNA sequence: TGTGCCAGCAGCTTATTGGCTGTGGGGCTAGCGGGGGGCGAGCAGTACTTC. Its protein is CASSLLAVGLAGGEQYF. Drawing the rest from reference TRBV7-2 and TRBJ2-7, the complete variable domain is GAGVSQSPSNKVTEKGKDVELRCDPISGHTALYWYRQSLGQGLEFLIYFQGNSAPDKSGLPSDRFSAERTGGSVSTLTIQRTQQEDSAVYLCASSLLAVGLAGGEQYFGPGTRLTVT.

This chain joins TRBV5-1 and TRBJ1-1; D might be TRBD1 (5 bases). This CDR3 region has 14 residues. Germline V CDR1 and CDR2: SGHRS, YFSETQ. The germline V and J ends were trimmed by 3 bases and 5 bases, with 14 bases remaining between them. In DNA form, the CDR3 reads TGCGCCAGCAGCTCTCAAGGGGCACGGACTGAAGCTTTCTTT. This gives the protein CASSSQGARTEAFF. The full variable domain, with the rest looked up from reference TRBV5-1 and TRBJ1-1, is KAGVTQTPRYLIKTRGQQVTLSCSPISGHRSVSWYQQTPGQGLQFLFEYFSETQRNKGNFPGRFSGRQFSNSRSEMNVSTLELGDSALYLCASSSQGARTEAFFGQGTRLTVV.

J is TRBJ1-2 and V is TRBV27; maybe TRBD1 (6 bases). Trimming left V 5 bases short and J 8 bases short, with 12 bases between. Germline V gives CDR1 MNHEY, CDR2 SMNVEV (reference sequence). This CDR3 region has 12 residues. The CDR3 bases are TGTGCCAGCAGTACAGGGTTAGTCGGCTACACCTTC. Translation gives CASSTGLVGYTF.

The rearrangement links TRBV7-9 to TRBJ2-1, with D possibly matching TRBD1 (6 bases). V lost 4 bases to trimming and J lost 9 bases, with 19 bases between them. CDR1 is SEHNR and CDR2 is FQNEAQ in the germline V gene (reference sequence). This CDR3 spans 15 amino acids. CDR3 coding DNA: TGTGCCAGCAGCTCTACCCCAGGGGTGACGTTTGAGCAGTTCTTC. Translated, it gives CASSSTPGVTFEQFF.

The rearrangement uses TRBV6-1 and TRBJ1-1; D is uncertain. There are 11 residues in the CDR3. Germline CDR1 is MNHNS and CDR2 is SASEGT. Trimming stripped 4 bases from V and 11 bases from J, with 11 bases between. The CDR3 here is CASSVAKRAFF. The DNA of the CDR3 is TGTGCCAGCAGTGTGGCGAAGAGGGCTTTCTTT.

The rearrangement joins TRBV5-4 to TRBJ1-1; D remains ambiguous. Germline CDR1 reads SGHNT; CDR2 reads YYREEE (reference sequence). CDR3 length: 14 residues. V lost 3 bases to trimming and J lost 1 base, with 10 bases between them. For the CDR3, the DNA is TGTGCCAGCAGCTATTGGATAGAGAACACTGAAGCTTTCTTT. This translates into CASSYWIENTEAFF.

This sequence joins TRBV7-9 and TRBJ2-3, with D tentatively TRBD2 (6 bases). V shed 7 bases and J shed 2 bases, with 19 bases lying between them. Per the germline V gene, CDR1 is SEHNR and CDR2 is FQNEAQ (reference sequence). The length of the CDR3 is 16 residues. This chain's CDR3 is CASTSGAGMFTDTQYF. DNA of the CDR3: TGTGCCAGCACCAGTGGGGCGGGGATGTTCACAGATACGCAGTATTTT.

The chain is built from TRBV5-1 and TRBJ2-7, with 12 bases identical to TRBD2. Germline-derived CDR1 and CDR2 are SGHRS and YFSETQ. The CDR3 loop spans 15 amino acids. The trim removed 4 bases at V and 3 bases at J, leaving 5 bases unmatched. The CDR3 DNA reads as TGCGCCAGCAGCAGACTAGCGGGGGCCTTCTACGAGCAGTACTTC. It translates to CASSRLAGAFYEQYF.

J is TRBJ1-5 and V is TRBV7-2; D unclear. Germline-derived CDR1 and CDR2 are SGHTA and FQGNSA. V shed 1 base and J shed 7 bases, with 8 bases lying between them. CDR3 size: 13 residues. The CDR3 here is CASSLVGSQPQHF. The CDR3 bases are TGTGCCAGCAGCTTAGTTGGCAGCCAGCCCCAGCATTTT.

This clone was counted a single time. The J gene is TRBJ1-1, the V gene TRBV21-1; the table's D call TRBD1 went unverified against the DNA. TRBV21-1 is listed as a pseudogene. The CDR3 runs 13 residues. The CDR3 sequence: CASKGEMNTEAFF. CDR3 coding DNA: TGTGCCAGCAAGGGGGAAATGAACACTGAAGCTTTCTTT.